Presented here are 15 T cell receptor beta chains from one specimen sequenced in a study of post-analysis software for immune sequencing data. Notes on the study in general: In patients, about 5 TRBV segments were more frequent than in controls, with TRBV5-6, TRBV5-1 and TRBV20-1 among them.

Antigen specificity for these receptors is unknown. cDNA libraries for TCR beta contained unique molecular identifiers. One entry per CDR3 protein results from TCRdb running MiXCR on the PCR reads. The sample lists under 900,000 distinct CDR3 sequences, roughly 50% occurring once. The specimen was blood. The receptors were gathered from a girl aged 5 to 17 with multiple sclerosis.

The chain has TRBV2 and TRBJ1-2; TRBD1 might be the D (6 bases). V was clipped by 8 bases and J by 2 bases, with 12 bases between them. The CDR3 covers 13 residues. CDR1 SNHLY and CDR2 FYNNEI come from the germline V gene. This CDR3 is CASWAGENYGYTF. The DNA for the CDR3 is TGTGCCAGCTGGGCAGGGGAGAACTATGGCTACACCTTC.

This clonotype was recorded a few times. This chain's CDR3 is CASSPKQGRTEAFF. Here the CDR3 DNA reads TGCGCCAGCAGCCCCAAGCAGGGTAGGACTGAAGCTTTCTTT. The rearrangement links TRBV5-1 to TRBJ1-1; D is perhaps TRBD1 (5 bases). This CDR3 comprises 14 residues. Germline V gene lookup returns CDR1 SGHRS and CDR2 YFSETQ. V shed 4 bases and J shed 5 bases, with 15 bases lying between them.

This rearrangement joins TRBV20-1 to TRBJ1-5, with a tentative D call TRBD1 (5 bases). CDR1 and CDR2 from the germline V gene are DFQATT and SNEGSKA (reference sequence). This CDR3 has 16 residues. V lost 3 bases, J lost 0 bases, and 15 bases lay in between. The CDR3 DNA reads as TGCAGTGCTAGTGGCAGGGAGAGGAGTAGCAATCAGCCCCAGCATTTT. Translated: CSASGRERSSNQPQHF.

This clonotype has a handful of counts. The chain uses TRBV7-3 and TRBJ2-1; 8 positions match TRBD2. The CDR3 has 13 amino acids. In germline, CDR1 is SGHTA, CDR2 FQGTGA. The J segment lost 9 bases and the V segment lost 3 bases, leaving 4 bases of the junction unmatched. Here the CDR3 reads CASSFGLAGEQFF. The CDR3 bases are TGTGCCAGCAGCTTCGGACTAGCCGGTGAGCAGTTCTTC.

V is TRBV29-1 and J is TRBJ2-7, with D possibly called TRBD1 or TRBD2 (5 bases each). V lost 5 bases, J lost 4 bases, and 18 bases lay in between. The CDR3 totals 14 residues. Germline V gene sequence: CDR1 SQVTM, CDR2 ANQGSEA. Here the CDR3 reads CSVSRDESLYEQYF. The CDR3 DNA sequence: TGCAGCGTTTCCCGGGACGAATCCCTTTACGAGCAGTACTTC.

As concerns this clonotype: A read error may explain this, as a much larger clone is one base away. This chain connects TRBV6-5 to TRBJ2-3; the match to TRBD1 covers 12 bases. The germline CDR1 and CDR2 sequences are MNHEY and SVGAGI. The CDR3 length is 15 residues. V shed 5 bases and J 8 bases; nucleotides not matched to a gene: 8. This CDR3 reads CASSTGTGGAGTQYF. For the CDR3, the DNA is TGTGCCAGCAGTACCGGGACAGGGGGCGCAGGTACGCAGTATTTT.

CDR3 region: CSVDSGGGTEAFF. The CDR3 nucleotides read TGCAGCGTTGATTCAGGGGGAGGGACTGAAGCTTTCTTT. The V and J genes are TRBV29-1 and TRBJ1-1; 7 positions agree with TRBD1. Germline lookup yields CDR1 SQVTM and CDR2 ANQGSEA. V trimming: 3 bases; J trimming: 5 bases; junction bases outside the gene matches: 6. CDR3 length equals 13 residues.

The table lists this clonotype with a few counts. The CDR3 DNA sequence: TGCAGTGCTAGGTCGGCCATGCGTCAAGAGACCCAGTACTTC. This encodes CSARSAMRQETQYF. J is TRBJ2-4 and V is TRBV20-1; D gene uncertain. The J call is in doubt because the DNA end fits TRBJ2-5 better. Germline CDR1 is DFQATT and CDR2 is SNEGSKA (reference sequence). This CDR3 region has 14 residues.

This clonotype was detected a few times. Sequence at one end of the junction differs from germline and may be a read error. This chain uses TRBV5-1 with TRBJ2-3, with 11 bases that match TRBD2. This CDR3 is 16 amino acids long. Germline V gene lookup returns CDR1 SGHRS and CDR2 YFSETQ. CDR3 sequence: CASSLRLAGTTDTQYF. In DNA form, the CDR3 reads TGTGCCAGCAGTTTAAGACTAGCGGGAACCACAGATACGCAGTATTTT. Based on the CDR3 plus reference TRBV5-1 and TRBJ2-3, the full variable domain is KAGVTQTPRYLIKTRGQQVTLSCSPISGHRSVSWYQQTPGQGLQFLFEYFSETQRNKGNFPGRFSGRQFSNSRSEMNVSTLELGDSALYLCASSLRLAGTTDTQYFGPGTRLTVL.

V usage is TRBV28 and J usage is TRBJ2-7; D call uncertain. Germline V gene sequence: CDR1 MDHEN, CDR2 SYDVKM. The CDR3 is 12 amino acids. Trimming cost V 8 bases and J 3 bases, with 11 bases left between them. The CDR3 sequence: CASSGDLYEQYF. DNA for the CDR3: TGTGCCAGCTCTGGAGACCTCTACGAGCAGTACTTC.

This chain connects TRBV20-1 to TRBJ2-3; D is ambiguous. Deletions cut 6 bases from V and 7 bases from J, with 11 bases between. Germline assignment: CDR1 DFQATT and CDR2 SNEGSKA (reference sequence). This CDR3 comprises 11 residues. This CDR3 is CSAKSVNTQYF. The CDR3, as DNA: TGCAGTGCAAAGAGCGTAAATACGCAGTATTTT.

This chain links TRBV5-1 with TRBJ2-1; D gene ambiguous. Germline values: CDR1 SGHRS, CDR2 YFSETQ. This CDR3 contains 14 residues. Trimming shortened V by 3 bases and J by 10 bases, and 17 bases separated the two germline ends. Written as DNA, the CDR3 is TGCGCCAGCAGCTCGAAGTATCCGCCCCTCGAGCAGTTCTTC. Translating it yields CASSSKYPPLEQFF.

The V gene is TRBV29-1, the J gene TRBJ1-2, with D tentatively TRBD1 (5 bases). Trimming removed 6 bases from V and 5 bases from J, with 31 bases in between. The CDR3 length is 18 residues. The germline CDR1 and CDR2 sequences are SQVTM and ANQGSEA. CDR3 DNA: TGCAGCGTCGAACCGACCGTGAGAGGGACGACGATCAAATATGGCTACACCTTC. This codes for CSVEPTVRGTTIKYGYTF.

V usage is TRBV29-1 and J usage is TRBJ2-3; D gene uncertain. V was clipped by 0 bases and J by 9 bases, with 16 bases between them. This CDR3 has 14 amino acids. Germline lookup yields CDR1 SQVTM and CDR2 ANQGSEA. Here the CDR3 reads CSVEDYRTAITQYF. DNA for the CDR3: TGCAGCGTTGAAGATTATCGGACCGCTATAACGCAGTATTTT.

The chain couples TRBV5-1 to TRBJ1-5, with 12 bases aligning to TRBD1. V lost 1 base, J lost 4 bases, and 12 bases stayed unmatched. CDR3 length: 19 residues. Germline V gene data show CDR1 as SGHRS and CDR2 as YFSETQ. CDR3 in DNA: TGCGCCAGCAGCTTGCGACCGGGACAGGGGGCAGTGGGAAATCAGCCCCAGCATTTT. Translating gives CASSLRPGQGAVGNQPQHF.